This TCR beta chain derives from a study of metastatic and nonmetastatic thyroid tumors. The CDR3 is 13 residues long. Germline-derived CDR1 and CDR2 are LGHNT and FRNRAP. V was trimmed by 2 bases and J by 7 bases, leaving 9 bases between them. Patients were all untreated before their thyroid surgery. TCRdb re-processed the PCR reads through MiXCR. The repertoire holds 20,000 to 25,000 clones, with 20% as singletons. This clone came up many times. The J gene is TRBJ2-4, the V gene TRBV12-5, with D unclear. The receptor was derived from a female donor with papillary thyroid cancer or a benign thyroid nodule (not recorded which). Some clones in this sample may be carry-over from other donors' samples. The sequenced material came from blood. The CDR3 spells CASGLRPSNIQYF. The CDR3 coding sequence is TGTGCTAGTGGTTTGAGGCCTTCCAACATTCAGTACTTC.